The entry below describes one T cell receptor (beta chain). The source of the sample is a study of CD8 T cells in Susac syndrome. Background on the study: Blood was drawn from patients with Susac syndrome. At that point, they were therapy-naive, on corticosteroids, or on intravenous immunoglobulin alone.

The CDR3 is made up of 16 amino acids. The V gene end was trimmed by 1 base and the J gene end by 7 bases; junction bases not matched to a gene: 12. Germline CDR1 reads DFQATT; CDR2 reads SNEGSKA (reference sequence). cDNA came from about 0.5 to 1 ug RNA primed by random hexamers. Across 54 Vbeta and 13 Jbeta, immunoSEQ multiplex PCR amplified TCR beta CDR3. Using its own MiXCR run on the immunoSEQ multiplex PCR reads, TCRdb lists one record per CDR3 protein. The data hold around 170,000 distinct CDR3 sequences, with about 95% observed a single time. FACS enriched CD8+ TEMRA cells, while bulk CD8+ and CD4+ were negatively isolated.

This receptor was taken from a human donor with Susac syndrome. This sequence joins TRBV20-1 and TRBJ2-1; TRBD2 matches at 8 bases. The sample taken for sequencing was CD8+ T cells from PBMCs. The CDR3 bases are TGCAGTGCTAGAGTAGGTTTAGGACTAGCAGGTAATGAGCAGTTCTTC. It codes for CSARVGLGLAGNEQFF.